This T cell receptor beta chain was recovered during a study of regulatory T cells in long-lasting Graves disease. At the level of the study: With positive TSH receptor antibodies and over 5 years of antithyroid drugs, Graves' disease was considered persistent.

Details on this clonotype: One base away lies a much larger clone, so this may be a sequencing read error.

Both iRepertoire HTBI primers and Arm-PCR of CDR3 regions were used to build the TCR beta libraries. MiXCR was run by TCRdb on the multiplex PCR reads, yielding one entry per CDR3 protein. The sample lists 700,000 or so distinct CDR3 sequences; about 30% were seen once. CDR1 is SGHAT, CDR2 FQNNGV, per germline. The CDR3 has 18 residues. V was pared by 5 bases and J by 4 bases, with 16 bases of the junction left unmatched. Regarding time point: persistent/refractory GD, antithyroid drugs over 5 years with positive TRAb. Construction of the TCR library relied on RNA isolated from PBMCs. The guidelines of the American Thyroid Association were the basis for diagnosing Graves' disease.

This sequence joins TRBV11-2 and TRBJ1-2, with TRBD1 identical over 10 bases. The sample here was peripheral blood mononuclear cells (PBMCs), taken when the disease was refractory, from a patient treated with antithyroid drugs. This TCR was recovered from a female donor with Graves disease. Here the CDR3 reads CASSPGTGERGWSYGYTF. The CDR3 nucleotides read TGTGCCAGCAGCCCGGGGACAGGGGAAAGAGGTTGGAGCTATGGCTACACCTTC. Full variable domain (remainder filled in from reference TRBV11-2 and TRBJ1-2): EAGVAQSPRYKIIEKRQSVAFWCNPISGHATLYWYQQILGQGPKLLIQFQNNGVVDDSQLPKDRFSAERLKGVDSTLKIQPAKLEDSAVYLCASSPGTGERGWSYGYTFGSGTRLTVV.